This T cell receptor (beta chain) is from a study of blood T cell repertoires in COVID-19. Across the whole study: Sources were T cells, B-cell-depleted T cells, or PBMCs; the material itself was cDNA or gDNA.

Looked up from germline, CDR1 is MRHNA and CDR2 is SNTAGT. V lost 3 bases, J lost 12 bases, and 6 bases lay in between. The CDR3 loop spans 10 amino acids. Sequenced by immunoSEQ multiplex PCR; TCRdb stores in-frame clones only, minus some. The sample shows roughly 150,000 clones, around 85% of them seen only once. The sequence was collected from a woman of 80 years or more with COVID-19, enrolled during active disease. Sequencing input: peripheral blood. The chain employs TRBV6-4 and TRBJ1-5; D remains unclear. In DNA, the CDR3 is TGTGCCAGCAGTGAGCAGTGCCAGCATTTT. It yields the protein CASSEQCQHF.